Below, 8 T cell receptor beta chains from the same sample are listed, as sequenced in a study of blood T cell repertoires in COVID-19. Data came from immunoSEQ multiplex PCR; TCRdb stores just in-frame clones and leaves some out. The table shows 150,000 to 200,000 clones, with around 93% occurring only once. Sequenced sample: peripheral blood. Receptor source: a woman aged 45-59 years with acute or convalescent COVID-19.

Here the CDR3 reads CATSEPDSDEQFF. CDR3 DNA: TGTGCCACCAGTGAACCCGACTCCGATGAGCAGTTCTTC. The rearrangement links TRBV24-1 to TRBJ2-1; D unresolved. Trimming took off 4 bases at V and 8 bases at J, with 11 bases between the two ends. Germline V gene sequence: CDR1 KGHDR, CDR2 SFDVKD. The CDR3 totals 13 residues.

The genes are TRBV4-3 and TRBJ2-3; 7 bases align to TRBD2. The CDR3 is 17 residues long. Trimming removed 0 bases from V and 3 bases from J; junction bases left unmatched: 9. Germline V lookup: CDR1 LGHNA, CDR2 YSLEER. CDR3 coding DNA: TGCGCCAGCAGCCAAGACCCTCCGGGGGAGGGGACAGATACGCAGTATTTT. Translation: CASSQDPPGEGTDTQYF.

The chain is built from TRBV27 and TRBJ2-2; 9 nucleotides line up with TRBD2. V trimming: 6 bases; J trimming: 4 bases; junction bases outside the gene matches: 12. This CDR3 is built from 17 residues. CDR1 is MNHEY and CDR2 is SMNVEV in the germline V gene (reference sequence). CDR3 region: CASSFSGGPAGTGELFF. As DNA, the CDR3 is TGTGCCAGCAGCTTTAGCGGGGGACCGGCTGGCACCGGGGAGCTGTTTTTT.

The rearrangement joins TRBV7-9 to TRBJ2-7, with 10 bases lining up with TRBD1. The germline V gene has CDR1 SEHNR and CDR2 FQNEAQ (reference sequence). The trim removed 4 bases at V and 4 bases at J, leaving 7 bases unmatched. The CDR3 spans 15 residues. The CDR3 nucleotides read TGTGCCAGCAGCTGGGGGACAGGGGATAATTACGAGCAGTACTTC. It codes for CASSWGTGDNYEQYF.

The CDR3 region is CASSLEAGGNEQFF. The CDR3 bases are TGTGCCAGCAGCTTAGAAGCAGGGGGCAATGAGCAGTTCTTC. The J gene is TRBJ2-1, the V gene TRBV7-3; 7 bases agree with TRBD1. V shed 2 bases, J shed 6 bases, and the junction held 4 bases outside the gene matches. CDR1 SGHTA and CDR2 FQGTGA come from the germline V gene. This CDR3 spans 14 amino acids.

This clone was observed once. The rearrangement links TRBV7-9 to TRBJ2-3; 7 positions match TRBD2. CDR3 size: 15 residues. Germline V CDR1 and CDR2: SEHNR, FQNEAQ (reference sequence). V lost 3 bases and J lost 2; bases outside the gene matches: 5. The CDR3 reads CASSLPGLHTDTQYF. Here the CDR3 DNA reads TGTGCCAGCAGCTTGCCGGGACTACACACAGATACGCAGTATTTT.

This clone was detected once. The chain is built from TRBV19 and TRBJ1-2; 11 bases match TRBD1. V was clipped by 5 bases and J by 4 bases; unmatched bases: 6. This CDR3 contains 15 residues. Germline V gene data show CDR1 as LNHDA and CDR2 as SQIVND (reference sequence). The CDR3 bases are TGTGCCAGTAGTTCCGGGACAGGGGGAAGCTATGGCTACACCTTC. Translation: CASSSGTGGSYGYTF.

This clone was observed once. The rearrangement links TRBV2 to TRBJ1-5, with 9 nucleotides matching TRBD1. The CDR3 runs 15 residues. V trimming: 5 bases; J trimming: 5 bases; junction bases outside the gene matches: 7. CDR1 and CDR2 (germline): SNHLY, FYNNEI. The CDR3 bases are TGTGCCAGCAGTTGGACAGGGGATAAGGATCAGCCCCAGCATTTT. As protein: CASSWTGDKDQPQHF.